This T cell receptor beta chain came from a study of tumor-infiltrating lymphocytes in primary liver carcinoma. Unsorted whole blood yielded blood RNA, and germline DNA was extracted as well. The CDR3 consists of 15 residues. Germline CDR1 reads SGHAT; CDR2 reads FQNNGV. Trimming cost V 9 bases and J 6 bases, with 21 bases left between them. TCR beta cDNA was prepared out of roughly 520 ng total RNA by means of a constant-region primer. Each TCR beta library was derived from three nested multiplex PCR rounds that employed slightly modified ARM-PCR. TRBV1-TRBV30 forward primers paired with a C-beta reverse primer were used in the first two PCR rounds, which ran approximately 10 cycles each. TCRdb re-called the multiplex PCR reads through MiXCR, storing one row per CDR3 protein. Of approximately 340,000 distinct CDR3 sequences in the sample, 65% were seen once.

This sequence originates from a man aged 40-49 years with primary liver carcinoma and hepatitis B virus infection. The chain carries TRBV11-2 and TRBJ2-1; D remains ambiguous. The source material was peripheral blood. The CDR3 bases are TGTGCCAGGGGCTTAATTGGCCCCTTCTCCAATGAGCAGTTCTTC. Residues: CARGLIGPFSNEQFF. The full variable domain, its missing parts supplied by reference TRBV11-2 and TRBJ2-1, is EAGVAQSPRYKIIEKRQSVAFWCNPISGHATLYWYQQILGQGPKLLIQFQNNGVVDDSQLPKDRFSAERLKGVDSTLKIQPAKLEDSAVYLCARGLIGPFSNEQFFGPGTRLTVL.